The rows below give T cell receptor beta chains drawn from one sample of a study of blood T cell repertoires in COVID-19. Profiled with immunoSEQ multiplex PCR; TCRdb holds only in-frame clones, not every one. The repertoire includes about 140,000 clones, roughly 73% of them detected once, and around 9.5% sits in the top ten. The sample consisted of peripheral blood. The receptors originated from a woman aged 50 to 60 with active or convalescent COVID-19. CDR3s include the opening cysteine and the closing phenylalanine or tryptophan. A D gene is named only where the DNA matches it firmly.

v_gene: TRBV28
d_gene: TRBD2
len: 14
j_gene: TRBJ2-7
CDR3aa: CASSPSGYSYEQYF

v_gene: TRBV19
d_gene: TRBD1
len: 14
j_gene: TRBJ2-7
CDR3aa: CASKKRTGGYEQYF

v_gene: TRBV6-1
d_gene: TRBD1
len: 15
j_gene: TRBJ2-7
CDR3aa: CASSEGTGGFYEQYF

v_gene: TRBV5-1
d_gene: NA
len: 15
j_gene: TRBJ2-2
CDR3aa: CASSSISGVTGELFF

v_gene: TRBV7-2
d_gene: NA
len: 15
j_gene: TRBJ1-2
CDR3aa: CASSLTLARGYGYTF

v_gene: TRBV7-2
d_gene: NA
len: 12
j_gene: TRBJ1-5
CDR3aa: CASSPGGQPQHF

v_gene: TRBV19
d_gene: NA
len: 12
j_gene: TRBJ2-3
CDR3aa: CASRQAGDTQYF

v_gene: TRBV11-2
d_gene: TRBD1
len: 13
j_gene: TRBJ2-7
CDR3aa: CASSGQQYYEQYF

v_gene: TRBV4-1
d_gene: NA
len: 15
j_gene: TRBJ1-1
CDR3aa: CASSQDSGMYTEAFF

v_gene: TRBV6-6
d_gene: NA
len: 15
j_gene: TRBJ1-1
CDR3aa: CASSSREGGNTEAFF

v_gene: TRBV7-6
d_gene: NA
len: 15
j_gene: TRBJ1-6
CDR3aa: CASSLVQGNNSPLHF

v_gene: TRBV4-3
d_gene: NA
len: 13
j_gene: TRBJ1-2
CDR3aa: CASSQGGAYGYTF

v_gene: TRBV2
d_gene: TRBD2
len: 15
j_gene: TRBJ2-7
CDR3aa: CASSLTSGGFYEQYF

v_gene: TRBV5-1
d_gene: TRBD1
len: 14
j_gene: TRBJ1-2
CDR3aa: CASRPQGNNGGYTF

v_gene: TRBV4-3
d_gene: NA
len: 15
j_gene: TRBJ2-7
CDR3aa: CASSQDRNLAYEQYF

v_gene: TRBV25-1
d_gene: NA
len: 14
j_gene: TRBJ1-1
CDR3aa: CASSPSRRYTEAFF

v_gene: TRBV6-1
d_gene: NA
len: 13
j_gene: TRBJ2-7
CDR3aa: CASSETQGYEQYF

v_gene: TRBV5-5
d_gene: TRBD2
len: 14
j_gene: TRBJ2-3
CDR3aa: CASSLSGGADTQYF

v_gene: TRBV10-3
d_gene: NA
len: 14
j_gene: TRBJ1-1
CDR3aa: CAISRTGQDTEAFF

v_gene: TRBV5-6
d_gene: TRBD1
len: 15
j_gene: TRBJ2-7
CDR3aa: CASSPRQGYSYEQYF

v_gene: TRBV9
d_gene: TRBD2
len: 16
j_gene: TRBJ2-3
CDR3aa: CASSVRGRGSTDTQYF

v_gene: TRBV5-1
d_gene: NA
len: 14
j_gene: TRBJ1-2
CDR3aa: CASSLEGGQRGYTF

v_gene: TRBV2
d_gene: NA
len: 14
j_gene: TRBJ1-5
CDR3aa: CASSVTYSNQPQHF

v_gene: TRBV30
d_gene: NA
len: 12
j_gene: TRBJ2-7
CDR3aa: CAWSAGPYEQYF

v_gene: TRBV7-9
d_gene: NA
len: 17
j_gene: TRBJ1-6
CDR3aa: CASSLVGGGATHSPLHF

v_gene: TRBV10-3
d_gene: NA
len: 13
j_gene: TRBJ1-2
CDR3aa: CAVRPDNNYGYTF

v_gene: TRBV11-2
d_gene: NA
len: 14
j_gene: TRBJ2-2
CDR3aa: CASSQTVGTGELFF

v_gene: TRBV6-5
d_gene: TRBD1
len: 15
j_gene: TRBJ2-2
CDR3aa: CASTEQGGNTGELFF

v_gene: TRBV7-2
d_gene: NA
len: 14
j_gene: TRBJ1-1
CDR3aa: CASSPSERITEAFF

v_gene: TRBV5-1
d_gene: NA
len: 15
j_gene: TRBJ2-3
CDR3aa: CASSSRSGESDTQYF

v_gene: TRBV2
d_gene: NA
len: 16
j_gene: TRBJ1-2
CDR3aa: CASSDAGRRMHYGYTF

v_gene: TRBV5-1
d_gene: TRBD1
len: 14
j_gene: TRBJ1-1
CDR3aa: CASSFRGRDTEAFF

v_gene: TRBV5-1
d_gene: TRBD1
len: 15
j_gene: TRBJ2-7
CDR3aa: CASSWGTGLDYEQYF

v_gene: TRBV6-1
d_gene: TRBD2
len: 17
j_gene: TRBJ2-1
CDR3aa: CASSEAVGGSWYNEQFF

v_gene: TRBV3-1/TRBV3-2
d_gene: NA
len: 15
j_gene: TRBJ1-2
CDR3aa: CASSEAWELEYGYTF

v_gene: TRBV21-1
d_gene: NA
len: 16
j_gene: TRBJ1-5
CDR3aa: CASRQGLPYSNQPQHF

v_gene: TRBV7-2
d_gene: TRBD1
len: 16
j_gene: TRBJ1-1
CDR3aa: CASSFSTGMMNTEAFF

v_gene: TRBV28
d_gene: TRBD1
len: 14
j_gene: TRBJ1-4
CDR3aa: CASRRQGAREKLFF

v_gene: TRBV3-1/TRBV3-2
d_gene: TRBD1
len: 16
j_gene: TRBJ1-2
CDR3aa: CASSSPGQGVWYGYTF

v_gene: TRBV7-9
d_gene: NA
len: 12
j_gene: TRBJ2-5
CDR3aa: CASSLRNGVKYF

v_gene: TRBV5-1
d_gene: NA
len: 12
j_gene: TRBJ2-7
CDR3aa: CASSGTGEEQYF

v_gene: TRBV6-5
d_gene: TRBD1
len: 15
j_gene: TRBJ1-2
CDR3aa: CASSRQGANYYGYTF

v_gene: TRBV15
d_gene: NA
len: 15
j_gene: TRBJ2-7
CDR3aa: CATSRGGTDLYEQYF

v_gene: TRBV6-5
d_gene: TRBD2
len: 15
j_gene: TRBJ2-2
CDR3aa: CASRGLAGSEGELFF

v_gene: TRBV6-6
d_gene: TRBD1
len: 16
j_gene: TRBJ2-2
CDR3aa: CASSYAGTGLTGELFF

v_gene: TRBV18
d_gene: NA
len: 14
j_gene: TRBJ1-2
CDR3aa: CASSPTERQNGYTF

v_gene: TRBV4-3
d_gene: TRBD1
len: 17
j_gene: TRBJ1-6
CDR3aa: CASSHAAGQTLNSPLHF

v_gene: TRBV19
d_gene: NA
len: 14
j_gene: TRBJ1-4
CDR3aa: CASSRGSSGEKLFF

v_gene: TRBV13
d_gene: NA
len: 15
j_gene: TRBJ1-4
CDR3aa: CASSLGGGEIGKLFF

v_gene: TRBV30
d_gene: NA
len: 14
j_gene: TRBJ1-5
CDR3aa: CAWSFSLSNQPQHF

v_gene: TRBV20-1
d_gene: NA
len: 11
j_gene: TRBJ2-7
CDR3aa: CSARQAYEQYF

v_gene: TRBV14
d_gene: NA
len: 14
j_gene: TRBJ2-1
CDR3aa: CASSQGGPYNEQFF

v_gene: TRBV5-1
d_gene: TRBD2
len: 16
j_gene: TRBJ2-5
CDR3aa: CASSPGTSGQGETQYF

v_gene: TRBV5-6
d_gene: NA
len: 17
j_gene: TRBJ1-6
CDR3aa: CASSLGQGVETNSPLHF